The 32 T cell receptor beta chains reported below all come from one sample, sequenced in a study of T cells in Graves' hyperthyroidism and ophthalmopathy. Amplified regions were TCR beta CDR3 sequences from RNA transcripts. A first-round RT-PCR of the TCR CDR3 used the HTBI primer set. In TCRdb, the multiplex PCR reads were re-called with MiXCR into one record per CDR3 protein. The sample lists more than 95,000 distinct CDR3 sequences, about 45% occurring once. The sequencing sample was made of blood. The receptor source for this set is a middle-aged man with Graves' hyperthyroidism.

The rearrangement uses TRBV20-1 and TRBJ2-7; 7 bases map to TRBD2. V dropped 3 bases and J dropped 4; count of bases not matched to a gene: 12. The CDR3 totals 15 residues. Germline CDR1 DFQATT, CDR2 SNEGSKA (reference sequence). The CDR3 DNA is TGCAGTGCTAGGGGGGTTAGCGGGTGGGTTTACGAGCAGTACTTC. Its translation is CSARGVSGWVYEQYF.

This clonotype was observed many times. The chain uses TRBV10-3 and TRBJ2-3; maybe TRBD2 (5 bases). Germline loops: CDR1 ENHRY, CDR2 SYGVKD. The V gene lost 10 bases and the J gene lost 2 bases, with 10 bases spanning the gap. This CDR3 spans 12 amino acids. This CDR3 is CATRDYTDTQYF. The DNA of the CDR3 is TGTGCCACCCGGGATTACACAGATACGCAGTATTTT.

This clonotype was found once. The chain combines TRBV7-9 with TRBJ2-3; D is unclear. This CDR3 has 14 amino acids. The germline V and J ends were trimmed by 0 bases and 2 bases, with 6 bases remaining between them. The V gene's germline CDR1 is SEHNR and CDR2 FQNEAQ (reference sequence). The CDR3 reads CASSLAVNTDTQYF. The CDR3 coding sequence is TGTGCCAGCAGCTTAGCAGTGAACACAGATACGCAGTATTTT.

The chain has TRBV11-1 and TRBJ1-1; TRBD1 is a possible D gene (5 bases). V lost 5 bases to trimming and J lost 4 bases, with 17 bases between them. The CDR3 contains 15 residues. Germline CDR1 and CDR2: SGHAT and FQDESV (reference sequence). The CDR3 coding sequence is TGTGCCAGCAGCCAAGTAACGGGGACGAGCACTGAAGCTTTCTTT. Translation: CASSQVTGTSTEAFF.

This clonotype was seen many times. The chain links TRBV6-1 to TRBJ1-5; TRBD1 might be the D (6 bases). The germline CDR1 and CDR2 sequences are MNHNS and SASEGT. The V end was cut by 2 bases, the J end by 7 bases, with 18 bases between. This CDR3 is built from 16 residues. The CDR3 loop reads CASSESHNNRVQPQHF. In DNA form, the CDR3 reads TGTGCCAGCAGTGAATCGCATAATAACAGGGTACAGCCCCAGCATTTT.

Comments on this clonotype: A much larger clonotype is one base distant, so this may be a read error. CDR3 protein: CASTRTSGGDEQSF. DNA for the CDR3: TGTGCCAGCACACGGACTAGCGGGGGGGATGAGCAGTCCTTC. The chain links TRBV6-1 to TRBJ2-1; TRBD2 agrees at 15 bases. The CDR3 is made up of 14 amino acids. Germline V lookup: CDR1 MNHNS, CDR2 SASEGT.

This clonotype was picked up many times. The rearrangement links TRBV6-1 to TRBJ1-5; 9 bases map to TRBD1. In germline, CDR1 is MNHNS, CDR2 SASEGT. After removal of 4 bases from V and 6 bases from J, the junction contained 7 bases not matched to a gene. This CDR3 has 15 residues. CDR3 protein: CASSAQTGGAQPQHF. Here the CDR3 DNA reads TGTGCCAGCAGTGCCCAGACAGGGGGAGCTCAGCCCCAGCATTTT.

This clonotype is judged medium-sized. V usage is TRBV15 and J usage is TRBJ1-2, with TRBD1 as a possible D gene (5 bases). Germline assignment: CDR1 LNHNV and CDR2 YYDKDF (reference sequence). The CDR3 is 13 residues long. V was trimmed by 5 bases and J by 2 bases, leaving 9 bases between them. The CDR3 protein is CATSVAGNYGYTF. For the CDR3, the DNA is TGTGCCACCAGCGTCGCAGGGAACTATGGCTACACCTTC.

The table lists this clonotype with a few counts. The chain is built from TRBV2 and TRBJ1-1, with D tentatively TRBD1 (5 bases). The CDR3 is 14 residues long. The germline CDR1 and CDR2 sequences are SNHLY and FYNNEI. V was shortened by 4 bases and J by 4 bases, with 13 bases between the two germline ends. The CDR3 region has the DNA TGTGCCAGCAGTGCCGGGGGGGAGCGCACTGAAGCTTTCTTT. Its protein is CASSAGGERTEAFF.

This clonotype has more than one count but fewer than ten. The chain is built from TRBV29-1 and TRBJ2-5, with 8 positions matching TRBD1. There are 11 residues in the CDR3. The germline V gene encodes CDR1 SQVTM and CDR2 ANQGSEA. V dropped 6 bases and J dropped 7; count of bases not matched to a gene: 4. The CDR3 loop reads CSVRTGRTQYF. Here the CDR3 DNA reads TGCAGCGTGAGGACAGGGCGGACCCAGTACTTC.

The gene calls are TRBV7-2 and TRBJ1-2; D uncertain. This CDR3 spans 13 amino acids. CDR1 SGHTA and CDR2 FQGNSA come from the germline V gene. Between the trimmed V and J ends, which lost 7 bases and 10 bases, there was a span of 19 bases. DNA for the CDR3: TGTGCCAGCACGATTGGGCGCTCCTATAACTACACCTTC. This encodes CASTIGRSYNYTF.

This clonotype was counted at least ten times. The CDR3: CASSSAPGLAYTDTQYF. CDR3 bases: TGTGCCAGCAGCTCTGCCCCGGGACTAGCATACACAGATACGCAGTATTTT. The V call is TRBV11-3, the J call TRBJ2-3, with 9 bases lining up with TRBD2. The CDR3 runs 17 residues. Germline assignment: CDR1 SGHNT and CDR2 YENEEA. The trim removed 4 bases at V and 2 bases at J, leaving 10 bases unmatched.

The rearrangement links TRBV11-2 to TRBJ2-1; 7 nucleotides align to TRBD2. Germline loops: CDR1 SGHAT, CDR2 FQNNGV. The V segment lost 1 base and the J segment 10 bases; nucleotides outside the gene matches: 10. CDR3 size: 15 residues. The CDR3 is CASSLVGSGPPEQFF. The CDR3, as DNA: TGTGCCAGCAGCTTAGTCGGTAGCGGGCCGCCCGAGCAGTTCTTC.

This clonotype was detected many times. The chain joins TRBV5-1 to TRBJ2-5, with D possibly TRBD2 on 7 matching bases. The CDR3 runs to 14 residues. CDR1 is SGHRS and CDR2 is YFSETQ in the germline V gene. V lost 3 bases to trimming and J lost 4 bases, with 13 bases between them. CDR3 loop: CASSWEGGRETQYF. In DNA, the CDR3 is TGCGCCAGCAGCTGGGAGGGGGGGCGAGAGACCCAGTACTTC. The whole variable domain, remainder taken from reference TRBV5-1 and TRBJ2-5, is KAGVTQTPRYLIKTRGQQVTLSCSPISGHRSVSWYQQTPGQGLQFLFEYFSETQRNKGNFPGRFSGRQFSNSRSEMNVSTLELGDSALYLCASSWEGGRETQYFGPGTRLLVL.

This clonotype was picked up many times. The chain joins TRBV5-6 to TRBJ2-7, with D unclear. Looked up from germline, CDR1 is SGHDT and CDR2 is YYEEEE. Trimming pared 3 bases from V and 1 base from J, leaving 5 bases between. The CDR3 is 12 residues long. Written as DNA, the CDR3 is TGTGCCAGCAGCTGGCGATCCTACGAGCAGTACTTC. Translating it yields CASSWRSYEQYF.

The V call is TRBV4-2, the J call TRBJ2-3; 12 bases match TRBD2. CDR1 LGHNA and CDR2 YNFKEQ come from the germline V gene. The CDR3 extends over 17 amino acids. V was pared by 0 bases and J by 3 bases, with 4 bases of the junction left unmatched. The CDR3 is CASSQDLAGGPTDTQYF. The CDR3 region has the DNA TGTGCCAGCAGCCAAGACCTAGCGGGGGGGCCGACAGATACGCAGTATTTT.

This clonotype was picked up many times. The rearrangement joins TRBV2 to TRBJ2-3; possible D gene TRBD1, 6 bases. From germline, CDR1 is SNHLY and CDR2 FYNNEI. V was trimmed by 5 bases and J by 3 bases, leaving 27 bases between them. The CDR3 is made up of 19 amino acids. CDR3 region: CASSTGTHRDLPQTDTQYF. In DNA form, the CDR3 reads TGTGCCAGCAGTACCGGGACCCACAGGGATTTACCGCAGACAGATACGCAGTATTTT.

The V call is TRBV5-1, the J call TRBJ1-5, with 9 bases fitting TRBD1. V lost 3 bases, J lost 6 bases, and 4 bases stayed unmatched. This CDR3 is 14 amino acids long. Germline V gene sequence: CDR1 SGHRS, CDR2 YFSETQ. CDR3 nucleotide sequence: TGCGCCAGCAGCTGGGACAGGGTCAGTCAGCCCCAGCATTTT. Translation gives CASSWDRVSQPQHF.

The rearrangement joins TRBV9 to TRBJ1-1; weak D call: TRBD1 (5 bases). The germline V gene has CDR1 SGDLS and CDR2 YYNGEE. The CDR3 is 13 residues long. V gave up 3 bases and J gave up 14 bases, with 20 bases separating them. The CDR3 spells CASSAGGNTDAFF. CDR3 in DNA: TGTGCCAGCAGCGCCGGGGGGAACACTGATGCCTTCTTT.

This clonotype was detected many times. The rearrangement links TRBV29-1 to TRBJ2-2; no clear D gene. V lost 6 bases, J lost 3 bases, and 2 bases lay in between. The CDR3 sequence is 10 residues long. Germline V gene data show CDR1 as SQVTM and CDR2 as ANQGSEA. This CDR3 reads CSVYTGELFF. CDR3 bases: TGCAGCGTATACACCGGGGAGCTGTTTTTT.

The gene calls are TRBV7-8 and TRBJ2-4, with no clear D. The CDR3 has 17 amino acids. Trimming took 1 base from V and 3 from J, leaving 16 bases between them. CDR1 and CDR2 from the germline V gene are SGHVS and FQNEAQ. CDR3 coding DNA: TGTGCCAGCAGCTTAGGGATCCATGCCAGTGACAAAAACATTCAGTACTTC. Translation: CASSLGIHASDKNIQYF.

The CDR3 bases are TGTGCCATCACCCCTGGCGGAAACTATGGCTACACCTTC. Translation gives CAITPGGNYGYTF. The chain is built from TRBV10-3 and TRBJ1-2, with D uncertain. V lost 7 bases to trimming and J lost 2 bases, with 11 bases between them. The CDR3 is 13 residues long. Germline CDR1 ENHRY, CDR2 SYGVKD.

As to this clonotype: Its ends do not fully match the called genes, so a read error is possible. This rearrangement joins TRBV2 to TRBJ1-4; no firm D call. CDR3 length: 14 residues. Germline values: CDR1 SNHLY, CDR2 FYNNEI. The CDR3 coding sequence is TGTGCCACCAGTGATGCTGCGTCTAATGAAAAACTGTTTTTT. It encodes CATSDAASNEKLFF.

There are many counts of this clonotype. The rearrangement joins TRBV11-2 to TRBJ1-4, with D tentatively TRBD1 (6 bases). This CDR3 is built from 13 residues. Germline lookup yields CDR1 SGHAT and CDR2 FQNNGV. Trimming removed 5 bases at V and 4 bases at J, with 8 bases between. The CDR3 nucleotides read TGTGCCAGCAGCCGACAGGTTAATGAAAAACTGTTTTTT. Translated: CASSRQVNEKLFF.

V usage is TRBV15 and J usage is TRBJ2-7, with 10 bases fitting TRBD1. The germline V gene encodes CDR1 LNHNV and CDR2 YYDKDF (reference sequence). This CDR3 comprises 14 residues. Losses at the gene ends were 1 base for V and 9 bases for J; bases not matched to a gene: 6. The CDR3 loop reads CATSRVPGQGWQYF. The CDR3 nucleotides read TGTGCCACCAGCAGAGTACCGGGACAGGGGTGGCAGTACTTC.

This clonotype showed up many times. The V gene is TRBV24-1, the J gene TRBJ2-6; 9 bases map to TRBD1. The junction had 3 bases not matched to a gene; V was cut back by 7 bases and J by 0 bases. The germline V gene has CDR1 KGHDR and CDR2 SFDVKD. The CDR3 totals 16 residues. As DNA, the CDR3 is TGTGCCACCAGCCTGACAGGGGGCTCTGGGGCCAACGTCCTGACTTTC. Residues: CATSLTGGSGANVLTF.

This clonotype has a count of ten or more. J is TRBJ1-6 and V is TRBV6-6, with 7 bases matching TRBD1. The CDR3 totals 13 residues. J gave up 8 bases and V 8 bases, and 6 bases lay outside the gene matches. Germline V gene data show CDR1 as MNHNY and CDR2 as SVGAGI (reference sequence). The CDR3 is CASGGGPDSPLHF. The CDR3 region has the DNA TGTGCCAGCGGAGGGGGCCCGGATTCACCCCTCCACTTT.

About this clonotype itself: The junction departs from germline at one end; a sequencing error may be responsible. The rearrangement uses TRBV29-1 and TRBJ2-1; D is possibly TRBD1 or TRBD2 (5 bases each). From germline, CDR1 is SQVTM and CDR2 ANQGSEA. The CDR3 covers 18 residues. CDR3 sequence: CSAEVWDEWSWVSNEQFF. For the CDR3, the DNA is TGCAGCGCTGAAGTTTGGGACGAGTGGTCCTGGGTAAGCAATGAGCAGTTCTTC.

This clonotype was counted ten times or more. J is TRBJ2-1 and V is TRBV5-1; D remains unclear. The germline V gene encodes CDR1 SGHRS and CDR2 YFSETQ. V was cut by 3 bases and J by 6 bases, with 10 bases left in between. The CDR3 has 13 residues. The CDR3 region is CASSWEPGNEQFF. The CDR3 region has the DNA TGCGCCAGCAGCTGGGAACCGGGCAATGAGCAGTTCTTC.

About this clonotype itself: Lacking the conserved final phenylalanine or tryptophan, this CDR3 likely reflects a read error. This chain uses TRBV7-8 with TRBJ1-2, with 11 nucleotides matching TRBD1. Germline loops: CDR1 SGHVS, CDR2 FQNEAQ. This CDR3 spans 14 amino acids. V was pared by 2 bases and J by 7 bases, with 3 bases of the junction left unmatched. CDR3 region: CASSLRTGGVGYTS. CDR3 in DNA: TGTGCCAGCAGCTTAAGGACAGGGGGCGTTGGCTACACCTCC.

CDR3: CASSVAGNQPDTQHF. In DNA form, the CDR3 reads TGTGCCAGCAGCGTAGCGGGGAACCAACCAGATACGCAGCATTTT. The rearrangement links TRBV12-3 or TRBV12-4 to TRBJ2-3; D gene ambiguous. TRBJ1-5 explains the end of the DNA better; the J call may be wrong. There are 15 residues in the CDR3.

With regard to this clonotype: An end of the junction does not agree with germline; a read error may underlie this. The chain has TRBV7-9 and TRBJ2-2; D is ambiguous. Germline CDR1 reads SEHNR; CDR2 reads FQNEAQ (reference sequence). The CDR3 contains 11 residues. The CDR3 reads CASSPHWEAVF. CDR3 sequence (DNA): TGTGCCAGCAGCCCCCACTGGGAAGCTGTTTTT.